This TCR beta chain was captured by sequencing in a study of blood T cells in healthy people across ages. This clonotype was detected a few times. Germline CDR1 is MNHEY and CDR2 is SMNVEV (reference sequence). This CDR3 spans 13 amino acids. V was trimmed by 3 bases and J by 9 bases, leaving 14 bases between them. A second about 7 to 12 cycle PCR used barcoded and J-beta primers. Using its own MiXCR run on the 5' RACE reads, TCRdb lists one record per CDR3 protein. The sample shows about 970,000 distinct CDR3 sequences, roughly half of them seen only once. The V gene is TRBV27, the J gene TRBJ1-1; D possibly corresponds to TRBD1 (5 bases). The TCR was taken from a woman aged 55-70 years in good health. The material sequenced was blood. CDR3 loop: CASSFSGGSKAFF. The CDR3 region has the DNA TGTGCCAGCAGTTTCTCCGGGGGAAGTAAAGCTTTCTTT.